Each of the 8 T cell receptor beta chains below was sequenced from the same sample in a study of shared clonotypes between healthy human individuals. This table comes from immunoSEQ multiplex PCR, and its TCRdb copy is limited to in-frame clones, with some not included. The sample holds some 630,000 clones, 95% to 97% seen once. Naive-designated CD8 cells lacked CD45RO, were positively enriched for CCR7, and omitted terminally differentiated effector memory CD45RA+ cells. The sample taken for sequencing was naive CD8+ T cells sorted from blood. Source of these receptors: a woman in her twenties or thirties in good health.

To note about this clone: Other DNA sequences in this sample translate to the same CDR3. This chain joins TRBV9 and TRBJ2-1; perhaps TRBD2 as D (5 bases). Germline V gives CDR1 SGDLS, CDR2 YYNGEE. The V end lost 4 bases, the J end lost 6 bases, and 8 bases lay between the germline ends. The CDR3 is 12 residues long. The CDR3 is CASSPTSNEQFF. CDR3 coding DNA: TGTGCCAGCAGCCCCACTAGCAATGAGCAGTTCTTC.

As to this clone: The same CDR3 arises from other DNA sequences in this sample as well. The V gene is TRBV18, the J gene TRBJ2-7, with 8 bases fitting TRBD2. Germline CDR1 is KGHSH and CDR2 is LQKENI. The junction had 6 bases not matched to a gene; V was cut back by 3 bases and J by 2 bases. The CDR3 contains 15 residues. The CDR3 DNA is TGTGCCAGCTCACCGGGGGCGGGAGGAACCTACGAGCAGTACTTC. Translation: CASSPGAGGTYEQYF.

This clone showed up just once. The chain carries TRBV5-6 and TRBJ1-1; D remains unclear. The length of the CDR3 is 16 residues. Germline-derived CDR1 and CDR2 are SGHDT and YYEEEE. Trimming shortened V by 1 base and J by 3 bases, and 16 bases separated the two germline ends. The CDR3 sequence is CASSLNTHSVDTEAFF. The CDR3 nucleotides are TGTGCCAGCAGCTTGAACACTCATAGCGTGGACACTGAAGCTTTCTTT.

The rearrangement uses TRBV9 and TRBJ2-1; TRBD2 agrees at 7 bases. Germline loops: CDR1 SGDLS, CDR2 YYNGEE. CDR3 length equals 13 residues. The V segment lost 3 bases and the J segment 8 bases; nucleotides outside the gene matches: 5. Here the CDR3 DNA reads TGTGCCAGCAGCGCCCAACTAGCGCATGAGCAGTTCTTC. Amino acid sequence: CASSAQLAHEQFF.

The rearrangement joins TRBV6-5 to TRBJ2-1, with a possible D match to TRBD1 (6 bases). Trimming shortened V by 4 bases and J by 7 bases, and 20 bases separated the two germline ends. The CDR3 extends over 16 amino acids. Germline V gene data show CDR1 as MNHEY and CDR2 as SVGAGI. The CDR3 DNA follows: TGTGCCAGCAGTTCCTCCGGGACATGGGGTCTAAATGAGCAGTTCTTC. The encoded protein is CASSSSGTWGLNEQFF.

In DNA form, the CDR3 reads TGTGCCAGCAGCCAAATGACGGGGTCCGAGCAGTACTTC. Encoded protein: CASSQMTGSEQYF. The gene calls are TRBV9 and TRBJ2-7; D is possibly TRBD2 (5 bases). CDR1 and CDR2 from the germline V gene are SGDLS and YYNGEE. The CDR3 runs 13 residues. V was clipped by 4 bases and J by 6 bases, with 14 bases between them.

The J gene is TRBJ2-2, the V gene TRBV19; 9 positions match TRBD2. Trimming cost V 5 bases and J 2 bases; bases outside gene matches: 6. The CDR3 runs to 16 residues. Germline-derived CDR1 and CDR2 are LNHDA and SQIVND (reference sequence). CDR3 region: CASSEGLAINTGELFF. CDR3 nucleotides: TGTGCCAGTAGTGAGGGACTAGCCATTAACACCGGGGAGCTGTTTTTT.

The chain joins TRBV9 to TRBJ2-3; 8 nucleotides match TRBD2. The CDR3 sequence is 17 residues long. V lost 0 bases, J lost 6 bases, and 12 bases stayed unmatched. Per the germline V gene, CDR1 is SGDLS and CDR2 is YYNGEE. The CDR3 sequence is CASSVGGRRTSFDTQYF. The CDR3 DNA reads TGTGCCAGCAGCGTAGGGGGTCGTAGGACTAGCTTTGATACGCAGTATTTT. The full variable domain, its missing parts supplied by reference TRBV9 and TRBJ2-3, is DSGVTQTPKHLITATGQRVTLRCSPRSGDLSVYWYQQSLDQGLQFLIQYYNGEERAKGNILERFSAQQFPDLHSELNLSSLELGDSALYFCASSVGGRRTSFDTQYFGPGTRLTVL.